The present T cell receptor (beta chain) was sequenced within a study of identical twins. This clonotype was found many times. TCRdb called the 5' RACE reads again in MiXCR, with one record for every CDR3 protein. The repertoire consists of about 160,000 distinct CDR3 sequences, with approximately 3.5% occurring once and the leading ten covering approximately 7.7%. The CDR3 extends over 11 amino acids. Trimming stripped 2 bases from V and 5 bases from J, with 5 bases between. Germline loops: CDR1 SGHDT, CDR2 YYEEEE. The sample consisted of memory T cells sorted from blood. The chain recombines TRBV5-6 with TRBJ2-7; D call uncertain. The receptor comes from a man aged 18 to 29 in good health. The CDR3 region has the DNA TGTGCCAGCAGCTTTGGAGACGAGCAGTACTTC. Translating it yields CASSFGDEQYF.